What follows is one T cell receptor beta chain and its context. The antigen remains undetermined. These data are taken from a study of T-cell reconstitution after alpha-beta-depleted transplantation in children. Whole-study results and caveats: At one year after transplant, newly produced T cells mostly accounted for T-cell counts and diversity. Where alpha-beta T cells came from about two months after transplant was reportedly several hundred expanded graft clones. Diversity of TCRbeta at day 60 was high in some patients, arising from surviving recipient T cells and thymic progenitors.

TCRbeta library construction was performed incorporating unique molecular identifiers. TCRdb re-derived calls from the PCR reads in MiXCR, one entry per CDR3 protein. This table has hundreds of thousands of distinct CDR3 sequences, over 10% appearing once. This receptor was obtained from a male patient under 18 who had a stem cell transplant for acute myeloid leukemia, so the T cells may come from the graft donor. Sequences were derived from PBMCs, mostly from graft donor cells, sampled 360 days after TCRalphabeta/CD19-depleted stem cell transplant.

CDR3 nucleotides: TGTGCCAGCAGCTTAGTCCTAGCGTATAGCACAGATACGCAGTATTTT. It translates to CASSLVLAYSTDTQYF. The chain joins TRBV7-2 to TRBJ2-3; a possible D gene is TRBD2 (6 bases). Per the germline V gene, CDR1 is SGHTA and CDR2 is FQGNSA. The CDR3 length is 16 residues. Deletions cut 1 base from V and 0 bases from J, with 11 bases between.